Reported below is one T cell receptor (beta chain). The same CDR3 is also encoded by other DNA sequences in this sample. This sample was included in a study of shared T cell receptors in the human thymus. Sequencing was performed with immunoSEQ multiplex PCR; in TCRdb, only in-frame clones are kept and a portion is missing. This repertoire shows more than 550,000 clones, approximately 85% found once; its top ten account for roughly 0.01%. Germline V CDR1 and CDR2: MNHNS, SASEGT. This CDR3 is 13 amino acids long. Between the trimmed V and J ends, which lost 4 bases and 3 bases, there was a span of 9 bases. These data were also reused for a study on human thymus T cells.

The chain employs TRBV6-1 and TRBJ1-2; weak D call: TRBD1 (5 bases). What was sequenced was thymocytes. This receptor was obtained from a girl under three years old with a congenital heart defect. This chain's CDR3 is CASSGQGYYGYTF. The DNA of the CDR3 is TGTGCCAGCAGTGGGCAGGGCTACTATGGCTACACCTTC.